The entry below gives a single T cell receptor (beta chain) sequence along with its context. Its target is unknown. These data come from a study of cytomegalovirus exposure and HLA in healthy donors. Study background: Assignment to the Caucasian-associated ancestry cluster applied to 81% of the roughly 420 genotyped donors. Study-level points and caveats: Versus the approximately 720-donor mean, an Asian-associated ancestry cluster reportedly showed fewer N-insertions in a later analysis. Later examination showed HLA-associated TCR beta chains had greater clonal expansion than equally common others. For most TCR sequences rarity was the rule, although some public TCRs occurred in many donors.

The PCR used 60 Vbeta and 13 Jbeta primers. Profiling relied on immunoSEQ multiplex PCR, and the TCRdb table lists in-frame clones only, not all of them. The sample lists some 150,000 clones; approximately 80% were seen once. This CDR3 has 15 amino acids. Germline V gene data show CDR1 as SGHRS and CDR2 as YFSETQ. Trimming took off 0 bases at V and 12 bases at J, with 16 bases between the two ends. The chain links TRBV5-1 to TRBJ1-6, with a tentative D call TRBD1 (6 bases). The source material was PBMCs. The sequence was obtained from a woman aged 40-49 years in good health and CMV-seronegative. CDR3 in amino acids: CASSLVGAGVLPLHF. CDR3 sequence (DNA): TGCGCCAGCAGCTTGGTCGGGGCAGGGGTTTTACCCCTCCACTTT.